A selection of T cell receptor beta chains follows, all from one sample in a study of T-cell reconstitution after alpha-beta-depleted transplantation in children. TCRdb re-analysed the PCR reads in MiXCR, keeping a single row per CDR3 protein. The repertoire includes about 540,000 distinct CDR3 sequences, roughly 18% of them detected once, and around 3.3% sits in the top ten. This sample comprised PBMCs from the stem cell graft donor, obtained from the stem cell graft. The receptors were sampled from a human donor who donated a stem cell graft to a child with acute lymphoblastic leukemia. CDR3s include the opening cysteine and the closing phenylalanine or tryptophan. The order of the fields is V gene, clone size, J gene, D gene, CDR3 DNA, CDR3 protein. The D gene is left open where the match is weak. Clone size appears in some rows only: once, few, many, or a class for an expanded clone.

>TRBV7-6|few|TRBJ1-1|NA
TGTGCCAGTACGAGTGGACGGACCGAAGCTTTCTTT
CASTSGRTEAFF
>TRBV7-2|NA|TRBJ2-2|NA
TGTGCCAGCAGCCTATCAAACGCGAACACCGGGGAGCTGTTTTTT
CASSLSNANTGELFF
>TRBV3-1|NA|TRBJ2-5|NA
TGTGCCAGCAGCCTCCACCTACAAGAGACCCAGTACTTC
CASSLHLQETQYF
>TRBV29-1|few|TRBJ2-3|NA
TGCAGCGTTGCTGGCGATACGCAGTATTTT
CSVAGDTQYF
>TRBV7-9|once|TRBJ2-5|NA
TGTGCCAGCAAGACGATGGAGACCCAGTACTTC
CASKTMETQYF
>TRBV29-1|NA|TRBJ2-1|TRBD2
TGCAGCGTTGGACGGCTGGGGACCTTGGCGGGAGCCGGGGACAATGAGCAGTTCTTC
CSVGRLGTLAGAGDNEQFF
>TRBV15|few|TRBJ1-1|NA
TGTGCCACCAGCCCGATGGGGGCTGAAGCTTTCTTT
CATSPMGAEAFF
>TRBV29-1|NA|TRBJ2-4|TRBD2
TGCAGCGTTGAAGAGGGTCGGGGACCCGGGAGGGACATTCAGTACTTC
CSVEEGRGPGRDIQYF
>TRBV29-1|NA|TRBJ2-3|NA
TGCAGCGTTGTTTCCGAGAACTTTTGGACAGATACGCAGTATTTT
CSVVSENFWTDTQYF
>TRBV27|NA|TRBJ2-1|NA
TGTGCCAGCAGTCTCGGACTTGTGGCTTATGAGCAGTTCTTC
CASSLGLVAYEQFF
>TRBV20-1|NA|TRBJ2-1|NA
TGCAGGACCGGGACGATGGACAATGAGCAGTTCTTC
CRTGTMDNEQFF
>TRBV29-1|NA|TRBJ2-7|NA
TGCAGCGCTGAGAAGGACCCCTACGAGCAGTACTTC
CSAEKDPYEQYF
>TRBV6-1|NA|TRBJ2-7|TRBD2
TGTGCCAGCAGGAGGGGACTACAGATTCACGAGCAGTACTTC
CASRRGLQIHEQYF
>TRBV27|NA|TRBJ1-1|NA
TGTGCCAGCAGTTTTGGCCCGGGTGAAGCTTTCTTT
CASSFGPGEAFF
>TRBV9|few|TRBJ1-6|NA
TGTGCCAGCAGCGTAGATCCTTCTTCACCCCTCCACTTT
CASSVDPSSPLHF
>TRBV20-1|NA|TRBJ2-2|NA
TGCAGTGCTAGAGACACTATACCGAACACCGGGGAGCTGTTTTTT
CSARDTIPNTGELFF
>TRBV27|NA|TRBJ1-5|TRBD1
TGTGCCAGCACTTCCGGGACAGGGGGTAAGCCCCAGCATTTT
CASTSGTGGKPQHF
>TRBV27|NA|TRBJ1-2|NA
TGTGCCAGCAGCCACACAGGGATAGGGTCCTATGGCTACACCTTC
CASSHTGIGSYGYTF
>TRBV20-1|many|TRBJ1-2|TRBD1
TGCAGTGCTAGGACAGGGCTGGACTATGGCTACACCTTC
CSARTGLDYGYTF
>TRBV14|NA|TRBJ1-2|NA
TGTGCCAGCAGCCAAACGGACAGACCAACACTTAACTATGGCTACACCTTC
CASSQTDRPTLNYGYTF
>TRBV20-1|few|TRBJ1-5|NA
TGCAGTGCTATAGGACCGGGGCTTTATCAGCCCCAGCATTTT
CSAIGPGLYQPQHF
>TRBV24-1|NA|TRBJ2-3|TRBD1
TGTGCCACCAGTGATTTGGGACAGGGCGGTCGCACAGATACGCAGTATTTT
CATSDLGQGGRTDTQYF
>TRBV20-1|NA|TRBJ2-1|NA
TGCAGTGCTAGGGGCGGAGGCTCCTACAATGAGCAGTTCTTC
CSARGGGSYNEQFF
>TRBV5-1|NA|TRBJ1-2|NA
TGCGCCAGCAGCAAAGAAGGGACAAGGGGGGCTGGCTACACCTTC
CASSKEGTRGAGYTF
>TRBV5-1|few|TRBJ2-2|NA
TGCGCCAGCAGCTTGGCCAGGAGGGGGACGGACACCGGGGAGCTGTTTTTT
CASSLARRGTDTGELFF
>TRBV20-1|few|TRBJ2-3|NA
TGCAGTGCTAGAGATCGAACAGGGACGTTGGATACGCAGTATTTT
CSARDRTGTLDTQYF
>TRBV5-5|few|TRBJ1-2|NA
TGTGCCAGCAGCCTCAGGGGTACTAGACAAACTAACTATGGCTACACCTTC
CASSLRGTRQTNYGYTF